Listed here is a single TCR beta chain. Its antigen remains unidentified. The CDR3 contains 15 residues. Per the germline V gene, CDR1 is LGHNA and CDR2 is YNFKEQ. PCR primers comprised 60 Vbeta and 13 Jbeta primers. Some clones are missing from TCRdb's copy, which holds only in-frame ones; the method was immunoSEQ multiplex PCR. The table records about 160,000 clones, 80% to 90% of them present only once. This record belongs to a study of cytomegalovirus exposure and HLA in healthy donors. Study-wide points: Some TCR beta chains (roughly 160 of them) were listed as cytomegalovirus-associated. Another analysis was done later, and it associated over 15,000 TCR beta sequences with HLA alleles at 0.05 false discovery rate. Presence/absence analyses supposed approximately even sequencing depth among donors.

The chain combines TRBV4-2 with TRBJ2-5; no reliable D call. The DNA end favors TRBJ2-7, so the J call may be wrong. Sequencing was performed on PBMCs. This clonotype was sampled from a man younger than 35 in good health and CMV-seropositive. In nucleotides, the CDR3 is TGTGCCAGCAGCCAAGTCTCCGATAGCTCCTACGAGCAGTACTTC. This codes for CASSQVSDSSYEQYF.